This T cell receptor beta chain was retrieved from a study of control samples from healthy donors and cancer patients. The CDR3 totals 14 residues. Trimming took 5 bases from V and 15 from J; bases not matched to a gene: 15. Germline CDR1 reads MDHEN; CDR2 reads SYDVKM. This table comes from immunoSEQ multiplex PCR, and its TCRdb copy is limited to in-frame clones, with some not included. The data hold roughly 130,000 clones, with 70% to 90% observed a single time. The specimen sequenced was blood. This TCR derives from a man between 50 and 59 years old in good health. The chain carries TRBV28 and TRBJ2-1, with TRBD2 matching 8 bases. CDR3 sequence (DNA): TGTGCCAGCAGTATCCTCCCGGGACTAGGTTTTACGTTCTTC. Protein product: CASSILPGLGFTFF.